Listed below are T cell receptor beta chains from one sample, sequenced in a study of blood T cell repertoires in COVID-19. Sequencing used immunoSEQ multiplex PCR; TCRdb keeps in-frame clones, though not all of them. The sample lists a few hundred thousand clones, 80% to 90% occurring once. Sequenced: PBMCs or T cells enriched from blood (not recorded which). These receptors came from a man aged 25 to 40 who had recovered from COVID-19. Both conserved end residues are part of each CDR3. Fields, in order: J gene, D gene, CDR3 length, V gene, clone size, CDR3 DNA, CDR3 protein. D genes are given only for firm matches. The size field is filled for only some rows; it gives once, few, many or a size class.

>TRBJ2-7|TRBD2|14|TRBV3-1/TRBV3-2|.
TGTGCCAGCAGCCGATCTTCGGGGAGGGACGAGCAGTACTTC
CASSRSSGRDEQYF
>TRBJ2-7|.|12|TRBV20-1|.
TGCAGTGCTAGTCTCACGGACTGGGAGCAGTACTTC
CSASLTDWEQYF
>TRBJ1-5|TRBD1|14|TRBV18|.
TGTGCCAGCTCACCGATTGGACAGGGGGCAGCCCAGCATTTT
CASSPIGQGAAQHF
>TRBJ2-3|TRBD1|20|TRBV30|.
TGTGCCTGGAGTGTTAGAGGTCTGGGGGACAGGGGGAATCGGGCAGATACGCAGTATTTT
CAWSVRGLGDRGNRADTQYF
>TRBJ2-3|.|14|TRBV27|.
TGTGCCAGCACTACCGTCGGGGGGCTAGATACGCAGTATTTT
CASTTVGGLDTQYF
>TRBJ1-3|.|12|TRBV12-3/TRBV12-4|.
TGTGCCAGCAGTTTGGAGGAAAACACCATATATTTT
CASSLEENTIYF
>TRBJ2-2|.|15|TRBV6-5|.
TGTGCCAGCAGTTACGGCCCAGGGGCGGGCGGGGAGCTGTTTTTT
CASSYGPGAGGELFF
>TRBJ2-1|.|17|TRBV24-1|.
TGTGCCACCAGTGATTCGATAAGTGGGGGGACGTACAATGAGCAGTTCTTC
CATSDSISGGTYNEQFF
>TRBJ1-1|.|14|TRBV5-1|.
TGCGCCAGCAGCTTGGTTTCCAGGAACACTGAAGCTTTCTTT
CASSLVSRNTEAFF
>TRBJ2-2|TRBD1|16|TRBV7-9|.
TGTGCCAGCAGCTTAGAGGGACAGATAAACACCGGGGAGCTGTTTTTT
CASSLEGQINTGELFF
>TRBJ2-5|TRBD2|14|TRBV11-2|.
TGTGCCAGCAGCCACCCCGGGGGGGAAGAGACCCAGTACTTC
CASSHPGGEETQYF
>TRBJ1-1|.|14|TRBV5-6|.
TGTGCCAGCAGCTTGCCGCCCCCGGGGACTGAAGCTTTCTTT
CASSLPPPGTEAFF
>TRBJ2-1|TRBD2|15|TRBV9|.
TGTGCCAGCAGCGTTCAGCCTAGCGGGTACAATGAGCAGTTCTTC
CASSVQPSGYNEQFF
>TRBJ2-7|.|13|TRBV12-3/TRBV12-4|once
TGTGCCAGCAGCCTAGGATCTACCTACGAGCAGTACTTC
CASSLGSTYEQYF
>TRBJ2-2|.|12|TRBV5-1|.
TGCGCCAGCACGGGTTTTTCCGGGGAGCTGTTTTTT
CASTGFSGELFF
>TRBJ2-1|.|15|TRBV5-1|.
TGCGCCAGCAGCTTAGGAGGGGGCTATTACAATGAGCAGTTCTTC
CASSLGGGYYNEQFF
>TRBJ2-7|.|14|TRBV5-6|.
TGTGCCAGCAGCCCGATGCTCAGGGACTACGAGCAGTACTTC
CASSPMLRDYEQYF
>TRBJ1-2|.|12|TRBV27|once
TGTGCCAGCAGAGACATAACATATGGCTACACCTTC
CASRDITYGYTF
>TRBJ2-1|.|15|TRBV7-9|.
TGTGCCAGCAGCTTAGTAGGGAGCCCGGACAATGAGCAGTTCTTC
CASSLVGSPDNEQFF
>TRBJ1-1|.|15|TRBV5-5|.
TGTGCCAGCAGCTTGGATCCGCTAATGAACACTGAAGCTTTCTTT
CASSLDPLMNTEAFF
>TRBJ1-1|TRBD1|13|TRBV3-1/TRBV3-2|few
TGTGCCAGCAGCGACAGGGGATACACTGAAGCTTTCTTT
CASSDRGYTEAFF
>TRBJ1-3|.|15|TRBV10-3|.
TGTGCCATCAGCGAACAGGGCCTCTCTGGAAACACCATATATTTT
CAISEQGLSGNTIYF
>TRBJ1-6|TRBD1|17|TRBV2|.
TGTGCCAGCAGTGTGACGACAGGGATCTCCTATAATTCACCCCTCCACTTT
CASSVTTGISYNSPLHF
>TRBJ1-1|.|13|TRBV5-1|.
TGCGCCAGCAGCTCACGACAAAGTACCGAAGCTTTCTTT
CASSSRQSTEAFF
>TRBJ2-3|.|17|TRBV7-9|.
TGTGCCAGCAGCTCCCCCCGGGGGGCCCGGTTCTCAGATACGCAGTATTTT
CASSSPRGARFSDTQYF
>TRBJ1-2|TRBD1|13|TRBV9|.
TGTGCCAGCAGCGTAGAACAGGGGAATGGCTACACCTTC
CASSVEQGNGYTF
>TRBJ1-2|TRBD1|14|TRBV2|.
TGTGCCAGCAGGGGGGACAGCCGTGGGTATGGCTACACCTTC
CASRGDSRGYGYTF
>TRBJ1-1|.|15|TRBV5-1|.
TGCGCCAGCAGCTCCGGCTCGACAGGGAACACTGAAGCTTTCTTT
CASSSGSTGNTEAFF